Listed below are T cell receptor beta chains from one sample, sequenced in a study of T cells after yellow fever vaccination. Each CDR3 protein is one row after TCRdb ran MiXCR on the 5' RACE reads. Of roughly 500,000 distinct CDR3 sequences in the sample, less than 20% were seen once. The source was PBMCs, collected 15 days after the yellow fever booster vaccination. Receptors originate from a man aged 25-45 years who received the YFV17D yellow fever vaccine. CDR3s include the opening cysteine and the closing phenylalanine or tryptophan. D genes are given only for firm matches.

J gene: TRBJ2-5; D gene: .; V gene: TRBV20-1; CDR3 protein: CSASGTEYRTQYF
J gene: TRBJ2-5; D gene: .; V gene: TRBV12-3/TRBV12-4; CDR3 protein: CASSRQARETQYF
J gene: TRBJ2-7; D gene: .; V gene: TRBV7-7; CDR3 protein: CASSFQAGDSYEQYF
J gene: TRBJ2-2; D gene: TRBD1; V gene: TRBV28; CDR3 protein: CASSIRGLNTGELFF
J gene: TRBJ2-2; D gene: .; V gene: TRBV9; CDR3 protein: CASSAPTSNTGELFF
J gene: TRBJ1-3; D gene: TRBD1; V gene: TRBV20-1; CDR3 protein: CSASTSSQGAGNTIYF
J gene: TRBJ2-7; D gene: TRBD2; V gene: TRBV12-3/TRBV12-4; CDR3 protein: CASSPRTSGASYEQYF
J gene: TRBJ2-3; D gene: TRBD2; V gene: TRBV3-1; CDR3 protein: CASSHTSGSGQDTQYF
J gene: TRBJ2-6; D gene: .; V gene: TRBV6-5; CDR3 protein: CASSYALVSVGANVLTF
J gene: TRBJ2-5; D gene: TRBD1; V gene: TRBV29-1; CDR3 protein: CSVGLRTGGETQYF
J gene: TRBJ2-1; D gene: .; V gene: TRBV7-3; CDR3 protein: CASSLTRTKNNEQFF
J gene: TRBJ2-1; D gene: .; V gene: TRBV20-1; CDR3 protein: CSASNGGTLNEQFF
J gene: TRBJ1-1; D gene: .; V gene: TRBV25-1; CDR3 protein: CASRWGGSTEAFF
J gene: TRBJ2-1; D gene: .; V gene: TRBV2; CDR3 protein: CASYRRSRGYNEQFF
J gene: TRBJ2-2; D gene: TRBD1; V gene: TRBV14; CDR3 protein: CASSADRGITGELFF
J gene: TRBJ2-6; D gene: TRBD1; V gene: TRBV14; CDR3 protein: CASSPVPGQPWSGANVLTF
J gene: TRBJ2-7; D gene: .; V gene: TRBV20-1; CDR3 protein: CSALNLQEYEQYF
J gene: TRBJ2-7; D gene: TRBD2; V gene: TRBV20-1; CDR3 protein: CSATSLSGNNYEQYF
J gene: TRBJ2-3; D gene: .; V gene: TRBV11-1; CDR3 protein: CASSLSMRDTQYF
J gene: TRBJ2-7; D gene: TRBD1; V gene: TRBV5-6; CDR3 protein: CASSYRQGYEQYF
J gene: TRBJ2-1; D gene: .; V gene: TRBV25-1; CDR3 protein: CASSELLVNEQFF
J gene: TRBJ2-7; D gene: .; V gene: TRBV20-1; CDR3 protein: CSARGPGTIYEQYF